This T cell receptor beta chain is from a study of blood T cells in healthy people across ages. Germline CDR1 and CDR2: SQVTM and ANQGSEA. This CDR3 region has 13 residues. Next came a second PCR, run for about 6 to 11 cycles, which used a sample-barcoded 5' primer along with a J-beta primer mix. Each TCR beta cDNA got a 12-nucleotide random molecular identifier. TCRdb reprocessed the 5' RACE reads with MiXCR, giving one entry per CDR3 protein. The table has over 750,000 distinct CDR3 sequences, about 25% seen once; the top ten hold 9% to 9.5%. These data were also filed under a second study, of T cells of mothers and their children.

Input material: blood. This receptor was identified in a boy aged 5-17 years in good health. This sequence joins TRBV29-1 and TRBJ2-5; 10 nucleotides agree with TRBD2. The DNA end is a closer match to TRBJ2-1, so the J assignment may be wrong. CDR3 loop: CSVPGLASNEQFF. In DNA, the CDR3 is TGCAGCGTTCCGGGACTAGCGTCCAATGAGCAGTTCTTC.